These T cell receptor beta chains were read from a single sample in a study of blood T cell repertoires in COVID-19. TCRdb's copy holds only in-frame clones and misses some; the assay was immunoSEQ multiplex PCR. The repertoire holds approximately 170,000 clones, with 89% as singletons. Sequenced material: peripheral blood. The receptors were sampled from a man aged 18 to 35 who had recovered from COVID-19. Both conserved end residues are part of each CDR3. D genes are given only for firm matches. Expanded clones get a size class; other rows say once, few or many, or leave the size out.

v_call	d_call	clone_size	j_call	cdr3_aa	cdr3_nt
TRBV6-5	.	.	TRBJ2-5	CASSYPGGETQYF	TGTGCCAGCAGTTACCCCGGAGGGGAGACCCAGTACTTC
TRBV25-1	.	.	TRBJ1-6	CASINSGTAHNSPLHF	TGTGCCAGCATCAATTCCGGGACTGCTCATAATTCACCCCTCCACTTT
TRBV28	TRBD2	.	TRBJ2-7	CASRGSGGSVEQYF	TGTGCCAGCAGGGGGTCGGGCGGGAGTGTCGAGCAGTACTTC
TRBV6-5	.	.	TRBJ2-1	CASSYSTRDEQFF	TGTGCCAGCAGTTACTCGACCCGGGATGAGCAGTTCTTC
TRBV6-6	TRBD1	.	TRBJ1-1	CASRGGQVDLQAFF	TGTGCCAGCAGGGGTGGACAGGTCGACTTGCAGGCTTTCTTT
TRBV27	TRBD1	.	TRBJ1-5	CASSLRGHDQPQHF	TGTGCCAGCAGTTTAAGGGGGCACGATCAGCCCCAGCATTTT
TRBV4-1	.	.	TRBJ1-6	CASSLYTDSNNSPLHF	TGCGCCAGCAGCCTTTATACTGACAGTAATAATTCACCCCTCCACTTT
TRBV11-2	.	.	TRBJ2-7	CASSALGTTYEQYF	TGTGCCAGCAGTGCCCTCGGGACAACTTACGAGCAGTACTTC
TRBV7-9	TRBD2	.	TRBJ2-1	CASSWTGGPVSEQFF	TGTGCCAGCAGCTGGACGGGAGGGCCGGTCAGTGAGCAGTTCTTC
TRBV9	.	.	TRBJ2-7	CASSVNPSGGATYEQYF	TGTGCCAGCAGCGTAAACCCCTCAGGCGGGGCAACCTACGAGCAGTACTTC
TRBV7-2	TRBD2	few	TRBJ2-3	CASSPRTSGRGDTQYF	TGTGCCAGCAGCCCAAGGACTAGCGGGAGAGGTGATACGCAGTATTTT
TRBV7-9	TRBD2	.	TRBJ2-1	CASSVTSGRSEQFF	TGTGCCAGCAGCGTCACTAGCGGGAGGAGTGAGCAGTTCTTC
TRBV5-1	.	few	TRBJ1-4	CASSLGTAPRLRKLFF	TGCGCCAGCAGCTTGGGGACAGCACCGAGACTCAGAAAACTGTTTTTT
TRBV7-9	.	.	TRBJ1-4	CASSLNGGTTTNEKLFF	TGTGCCAGCAGCCTCAATGGAGGGACTACAACTAATGAAAAACTGTTTTTT
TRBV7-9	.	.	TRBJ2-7	CASSHTGYEQYF	TGTGCCAGCAGCCACACAGGCTACGAGCAGTACTTC
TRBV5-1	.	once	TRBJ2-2	CASSLLGTLRSGELFF	TGCGCCAGCAGCTTGTTAGGGACTCTTAGGTCCGGGGAGCTGTTTTTT
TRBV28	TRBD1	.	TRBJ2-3	CASSLLGGSTDTQYF	TGTGCCAGCAGTTTATTAGGGGGCAGCACAGATACGCAGTATTTT
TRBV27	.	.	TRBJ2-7	CASSLTDNYEQYF	TGTGCCAGCAGTCTGACAGACAACTACGAGCAGTACTTC
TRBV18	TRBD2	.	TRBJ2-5	CASSPREGPRETQYF	TGTGCCAGCTCACCGCGGGAGGGCCCTCGAGAGACCCAGTACTTC
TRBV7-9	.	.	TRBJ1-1	CASSLQRPQHTEAFF	TGTGCCAGCAGCCTCCAGCGACCCCAACACACTGAAGCTTTCTTT
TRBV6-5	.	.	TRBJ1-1	CATSVGASNTEAFF	TGTGCCACCTCGGTGGGCGCCTCGAACACTGAAGCTTTCTTT
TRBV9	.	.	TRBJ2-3	CASSVAPTDTQYF	TGTGCCAGCAGCGTAGCTCCCACAGATACGCAGTATTTT
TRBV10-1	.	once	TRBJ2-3	CASSEFPGSSTDTQYF	TGCGCCAGCAGTGAGTTTCCCGGGAGTAGCACAGATACGCAGTATTTT
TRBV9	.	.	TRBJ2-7	CASSQGRQPEQYF	TGTGCCAGCAGCCAGGGCCGACAGCCCGAGCAGTACTTC
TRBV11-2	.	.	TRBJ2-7	CASSLVGREQYF	TGTGCCAGCAGCTTAGTGGGGAGGGAGCAGTACTTC
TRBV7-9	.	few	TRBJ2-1	CASSLSYEQFF	TGTGCCAGCAGCTTATCCTATGAGCAGTTCTTC
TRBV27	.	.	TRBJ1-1	CASSQQLNTEAFF	TGTGCCAGCAGTCAACAGCTGAACACTGAAGCTTTCTTT
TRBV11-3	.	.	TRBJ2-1	CASSSFKGDNEQFF	TGTGCCAGCAGCAGCTTTAAGGGGGACAATGAGCAGTTCTTC
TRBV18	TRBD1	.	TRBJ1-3	CASSPPEGARGNTIYF	TGTGCCAGCTCACCACCCGAGGGGGCGCGTGGAAACACCATATATTTT
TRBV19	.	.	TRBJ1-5	CASRFSNQPQHF	TGTGCCAGTAGATTTTCAAATCAGCCCCAGCATTTT
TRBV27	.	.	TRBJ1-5	CASRPSRTGRNQPQHF	TGTGCCAGCAGACCATCCCGAACAGGGAGAAATCAGCCCCAGCATTTT
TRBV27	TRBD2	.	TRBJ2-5	CASSSRSGGPVETQYF	TGTGCCAGCAGTTCCAGGTCGGGAGGGCCGGTGGAGACCCAGTACTTC
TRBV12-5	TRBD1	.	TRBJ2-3	CASGSRTGKGTDTQYF	TGTGCTAGTGGCTCTCGGACAGGGAAAGGCACAGATACGCAGTATTTT
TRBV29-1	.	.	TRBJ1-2	CSVGPSTGIGFGYTF	TGCAGCGTTGGCCCCAGCACGGGAATTGGTTTTGGCTACACCTTC
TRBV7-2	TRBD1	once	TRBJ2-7	CASSLGFRFDGTEYEQYF	TGTGCCAGCAGCTTAGGTTTCCGTTTCGATGGGACAGAGTACGAGCAGTACTTC
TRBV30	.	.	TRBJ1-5	CAWSGGGRGWQPQHF	TGTGCCTGGAGTGGCGGCGGCAGGGGATGGCAGCCCCAGCATTTT
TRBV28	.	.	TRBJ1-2	CASSTGFNYGYTF	TGTGCCAGCAGTACAGGGTTCAACTATGGCTACACCTTC
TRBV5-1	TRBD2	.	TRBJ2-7	CASSPAAGAYEQYF	TGCGCCAGCAGCCCCGCGGCGGGAGCCTACGAGCAGTACTTC
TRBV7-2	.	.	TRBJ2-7	CASSSGTISYEQYF	TGTGCCAGCAGCTCCGGGACAATCTCCTACGAGCAGTACTTC
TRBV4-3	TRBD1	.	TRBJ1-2	CASSQVDRGPYGYTF	TGCGCCAGCAGCCAAGTGGACAGGGGGCCCTATGGCTACACCTTC
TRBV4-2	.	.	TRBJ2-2	CASSQLKGANTGELFF	TGTGCCAGCAGCCAGCTAAAAGGAGCGAACACCGGGGAGCTGTTTTTT
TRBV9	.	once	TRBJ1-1	CASSLSRGTEAFF	TGTGCCAGCAGCCTATCCCGGGGGACTGAAGCTTTCTTT
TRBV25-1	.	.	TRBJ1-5	CASSESLNQPQHF	TGTGCCAGCAGTGAATCATTGAATCAGCCCCAGCATTTT
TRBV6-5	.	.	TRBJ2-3	CASMGQDTDTQYF	TGTGCCAGCATGGGTCAGGACACAGATACGCAGTATTTT
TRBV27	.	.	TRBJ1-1	CASSSGLGYAFF	TGTGCCAGCAGCTCGGGTCTCGGGTATGCTTTCTTT
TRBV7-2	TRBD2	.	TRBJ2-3	CASSLIGGTSKDTQYF	TGTGCCAGCAGCCTCATCGGGGGGACTTCGAAAGATACGCAGTATTTT
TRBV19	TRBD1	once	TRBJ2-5	CASSIMDRAETQYF	TGTGCCAGTAGTATAATGGACAGGGCAGAGACCCAGTACTTC
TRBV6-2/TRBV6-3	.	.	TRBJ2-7	CASSYRGEQYF	TGTGCCAGCAGTTATCGAGGTGAGCAGTACTTC
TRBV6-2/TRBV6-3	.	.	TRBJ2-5	CASSYSSEKETQYF	TGTGCCAGCAGTTACTCGTCAGAAAAAGAGACCCAGTACTTC
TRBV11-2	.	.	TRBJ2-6	CASSFGVSGANVLTF	TGTGCCAGCAGCTTCGGGGTCTCTGGGGCCAACGTCCTGACTTTC
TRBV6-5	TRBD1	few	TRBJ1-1	CASSYSGQRNTEAFF	TGTGCCAGCAGTTACTCGGGACAGCGGAACACTGAAGCTTTCTTT
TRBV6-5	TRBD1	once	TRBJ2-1	CASSYPWGQGGNEQFF	TGTGCCAGCAGTTACCCGTGGGGACAGGGTGGCAATGAGCAGTTCTTC
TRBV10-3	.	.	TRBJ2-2	CAISGSGELFF	TGTGCCATTTCAGGGTCCGGGGAGCTGTTTTTT
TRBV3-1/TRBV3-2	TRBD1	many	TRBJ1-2	CASSLRQGFYGYTF	TGTGCCAGCAGCTTACGACAGGGCTTCTATGGCTACACCTTC